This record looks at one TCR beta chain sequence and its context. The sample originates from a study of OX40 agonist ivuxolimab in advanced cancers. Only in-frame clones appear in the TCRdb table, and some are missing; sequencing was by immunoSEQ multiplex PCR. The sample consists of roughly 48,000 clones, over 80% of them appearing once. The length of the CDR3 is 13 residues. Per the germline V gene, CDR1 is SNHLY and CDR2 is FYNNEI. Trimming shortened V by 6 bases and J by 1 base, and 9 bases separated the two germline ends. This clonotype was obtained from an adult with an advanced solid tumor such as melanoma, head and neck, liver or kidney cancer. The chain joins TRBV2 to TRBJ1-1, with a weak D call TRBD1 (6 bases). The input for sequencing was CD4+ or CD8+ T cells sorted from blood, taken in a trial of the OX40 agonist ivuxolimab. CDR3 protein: CASRRTENTEAFF. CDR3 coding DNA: TGTGCCAGCAGGAGGACAGAGAACACTGAAGCTTTCTTT.